Shown below are 21 T cell receptor beta chains from a single sample sequenced in a study of T cell changes during pregnancy in multiple sclerosis. Generated by immunoSEQ multiplex PCR, the TCRdb table keeps only in-frame clones and is missing some. The table includes nearly 40,000 clones, 92% detected once. This material consisted of CD4+ T cells from peripheral blood mononuclear cells, taken in the third trimester of pregnancy. The receptors were sampled from a female donor with multiple sclerosis, enrolled in a pregnancy study.

This chain connects TRBV18 to TRBJ2-7; 11 nucleotides line up with TRBD2. CDR1 and CDR2 from the germline V gene are KGHSH and LQKENI. After removal of 0 bases from V and 5 bases from J, the junction contained 6 bases not matched to a gene. This CDR3 region has 16 residues. The CDR3 DNA follows: TGTGCCAGCTCACCACCGTCTAGCGGGAGGTCCCACGAGCAGTACTTC. Translating it yields CASSPPSSGRSHEQYF.

The chain recombines TRBV7-7 with TRBJ2-2, with D perhaps TRBD2 (5 bases). Germline CDR1 SSHAT, CDR2 FNYEAQ (reference sequence). Trimming cost V 5 bases and J 5 bases, with 12 bases left between them. The CDR3 length is 14 residues. CDR3 in DNA: TGTGCCAGCAGCAAAAATCCGGGAACCGGGGAGCTGTTTTTT. It encodes CASSKNPGTGELFF. Looking up the rest from reference TRBV7-7 and TRBJ2-2 gives the full variable domain: GAGVSQSPRYKVTKRGQDVTLRCDPISSHATLYWYQQALGQGPEFLTYFNYEAQPDKSGLPSDRFSAERPEGSISTLTIQRTEQRDSAMYRCASSKNPGTGELFFGEGSRLTVL.

The rearrangement links TRBV6-5 to TRBJ1-2, with TRBD1 as a possible D gene (5 bases). This CDR3 region has 14 residues. V lost 0 bases, J lost 2 bases, and 7 bases lay in between. Germline V gene sequence: CDR1 MNHEY, CDR2 SVGAGI. CDR3 in DNA: TGTGCCAGCAGTTACTCGGGGCTGAACTATGGCTACACCTTC. It encodes CASSYSGLNYGYTF.

This chain connects TRBV19 to TRBJ1-2, with 7 nucleotides matching TRBD1. This CDR3 spans 14 amino acids. Germline V gene data show CDR1 as LNHDA and CDR2 as SQIVND (reference sequence). V shed 5 bases, J shed 3 bases, and the junction held 6 bases outside the gene matches. CDR3 DNA: TGTGCCAGTAGTCCCAGGGGGAGAGACTATGGCTACACCTTC. Translated: CASSPRGRDYGYTF.

The chain links TRBV5-1 to TRBJ2-1; TRBD2 might be the D (6 bases). Trimming shortened V by 1 base and J by 7 bases, and 18 bases separated the two germline ends. Germline CDR1 and CDR2: SGHRS and YFSETQ. The CDR3 runs to 16 residues. The CDR3 protein is CASSLYGSTRANEQFF. In DNA, the CDR3 is TGCGCCAGCAGCTTGTACGGGAGCACAAGGGCTAATGAGCAGTTCTTC.

The chain joins TRBV7-2 to TRBJ1-2, with 9 bases identical to TRBD1. Per germline, CDR1 SGHTA and CDR2 FQGNSA. CDR3 size: 13 residues. Trimming removed 5 bases from V and 11 bases from J; junction bases left unmatched: 9. CDR3 coding DNA: TGTGCCAGCAGCGCAGGACAGGGGTGGGAATACACCTTC. Residues: CASSAGQGWEYTF.

This clone occurred once. The genes are TRBV10-3 and TRBJ2-7; weak D call: TRBD1 (5 bases). The CDR3 is made up of 14 amino acids. CDR1 is ENHRY, CDR2 SYGVKD, per germline. The V gene lost 0 bases and the J gene lost 7 bases, with 13 bases spanning the gap. The CDR3 DNA follows: TGTGCCATCAGTGAGTCTGCCAGGGTGGGGGAGCAGTACTTC. Its protein is CAISESARVGEQYF.

V usage is TRBV7-9 and J usage is TRBJ2-3; 7 bases are shared with TRBD1. The V gene end was trimmed by 6 bases and the J gene end by 6 bases; junction bases not matched to a gene: 15. Germline CDR1 SEHNR, CDR2 FQNEAQ (reference sequence). This CDR3 is 16 amino acids long. CDR3 in DNA: TGTGCCAGCAGTTCCGGACGGGGACAGCCCTCCGATACGCAGTATTTT. Its protein product is CASSSGRGQPSDTQYF.

V and J are TRBV7-9 and TRBJ2-7, with D perhaps TRBD1 (7 bases). CDR3 length: 15 amino acids. Trimming left V 3 bases short and J 5 bases short, with 17 bases between. Per the germline V gene, CDR1 is SEHNR and CDR2 is FQNEAQ (reference sequence). This CDR3 reads CASSLTGMDYHEQYF. The CDR3 nucleotides read TGTGCCAGCAGCTTGACAGGGATGGACTACCACGAGCAGTACTTC.

The rearrangement joins TRBV7-2 to TRBJ2-1, with D possibly TRBD2 on 6 matching bases. CDR1 SGHTA and CDR2 FQGNSA come from the germline V gene. The CDR3 is 13 residues long. Trimming cost V 3 bases and J 9 bases, with 12 bases left between them. The CDR3 DNA sequence: TGTGCCAGCAGCTTTTCTAGCGCAGGTGAGCAGTTCTTC. Encoded protein: CASSFSSAGEQFF.

This clone was detected once. The J gene is TRBJ2-3, the V gene TRBV7-3; 12 bases align to TRBD2. Germline CDR1 and CDR2: SGHTA and FQGTGA. V lost 6 bases to trimming and J lost 1 base; unmatched junction nucleotides: 5. The CDR3 contains 16 residues. The CDR3 reads CASSFRLAGGTDTQYF. The CDR3 nucleotides read TGTGCCAGCAGTTTTCGACTAGCGGGAGGCACAGATACGCAGTATTTT.

This clone was recorded only once. The V gene is TRBV6-4, the J gene TRBJ1-5; a weak D match, TRBD1 (6 bases). Trimming took off 5 bases at V and 6 bases at J, with 11 bases between the two ends. CDR3 length: 13 amino acids. CDR1 is MRHNA, CDR2 SNTAGT, per germline. The CDR3, as DNA: TGTGCCAGCAGTACGGCAGGGGTTCAGCCCCAGCATTTT. Its protein is CASSTAGVQPQHF.

As to this clone: One end of the junction varies from germline; a read error may be responsible. The gene calls are TRBV7-7 and TRBJ2-3; D is ambiguous. CDR1 is SSHAT, CDR2 FNYEAQ, per germline (reference sequence). This CDR3 is 13 amino acids long. The CDR3 DNA reads TGTGCTAGCAGCTTTTCCCTCACAGATACGCAGTATTTT. Its translation: CASSFSLTDTQYF.

The rearrangement links TRBV28 to TRBJ2-2, with 14 bases identical to TRBD2. There are 19 residues in the CDR3. The germline gives CDR1 MDHEN, CDR2 SYDVKM. The V and J ends lost 6 bases and 1 base, in that order; junction bases with no gene match: 10. CDR3 sequence reads: CASSLPPGLAGENTGELFF. The CDR3 DNA reads TGTGCCAGCAGCCTCCCTCCGGGACTAGCGGGGGAGAACACCGGGGAGCTGTTTTTT.

This chain connects TRBV6-5 to TRBJ2-7; 9 bases match TRBD2. Germline V lookup: CDR1 MNHEY, CDR2 SVGAGI. With V trimmed by 1 base and J by 4 bases, 5 bases remained unmatched. The CDR3 is 15 amino acids. This chain's CDR3 is CASSYLPSGTYEQYF. Here the CDR3 DNA reads TGTGCCAGCAGTTACTTGCCTAGCGGGACTTACGAGCAGTACTTC.

This chain joins TRBV5-1 and TRBJ2-7; D is perhaps TRBD2 (6 bases). The length of the CDR3 is 13 residues. Trimming removed 7 bases from V and 1 base from J, with 12 bases in between. CDR1 and CDR2 from the germline V gene are SGHRS and YFSETQ. The CDR3 region has the DNA TGCGCCAGCTCCGAGACTAGTTCCTACGAGCAGTACTTC. It encodes CASSETSSYEQYF.

The gene calls are TRBV19 and TRBJ1-4, with 9 bases aligning to TRBD1. The CDR3 runs 16 residues. V trimming: 9 bases; J trimming: 0 bases; junction bases outside the gene matches: 8. Germline values: CDR1 LNHDA, CDR2 SQIVND (reference sequence). The CDR3 protein is CASTNRGPATNEKLFF. The CDR3 coding sequence is TGTGCCAGCACGAACAGGGGGCCCGCAACTAATGAAAAACTGTTTTTT.

The DNA for the CDR3 is TGTGCCAGCAGCCCGGACAGGGGAACAACTGGGGCCAACGTCCTGACTTTC. This gives the protein CASSPDRGTTGANVLTF. The chain links TRBV14 to TRBJ2-6; TRBD1 aligns across 9 bases. The germline CDR1 and CDR2 sequences are SGHDN and FVKESK. The CDR3 is made up of 17 amino acids. Losses at the gene ends were 4 bases for V and 2 bases for J; bases not matched to a gene: 6.

This chain uses TRBV7-2 with TRBJ2-1; D unresolved. The CDR3 runs 18 residues. The germline V gene has CDR1 SGHTA and CDR2 FQGNSA. Trimming removed 4 bases from V and 5 bases from J, with 24 bases in between. CDR3 region: CASSSIIGGGINNNEQFF. As DNA, the CDR3 is TGTGCCAGCAGCTCGATTATTGGCGGCGGTATCAACAACAATGAGCAGTTCTTC. Variable domain in full (rest from reference TRBV7-2 and TRBJ2-1): GAGVSQSPSNKVTEKGKDVELRCDPISGHTALYWYRQSLGQGLEFLIYFQGNSAPDKSGLPSDRFSAERTGGSVSTLTIQRTQQEDSAVYLCASSSIIGGGINNNEQFFGPGTRLTVL.

This chain links TRBV10-1 with TRBJ2-1; a possible D gene is TRBD2 (6 bases). Trimming took 4 bases from V and 3 from J, leaving 10 bases between them. This CDR3 is 14 amino acids long. Germline loops: CDR1 WNHNN, CDR2 SYGVQD (reference sequence). For the CDR3, the DNA is TGCGCCAGCAGTGGAGGTAGCGGCTACAATGAGCAGTTCTTC. It translates to CASSGGSGYNEQFF.

The V gene is TRBV7-2, the J gene TRBJ2-1; TRBD1 matches at 8 bases. The CDR3 loop spans 15 amino acids. Germline V gives CDR1 SGHTA, CDR2 FQGNSA. V trimming: 4 bases; J trimming: 1 base; junction bases outside the gene matches: 3. The CDR3 DNA reads TGTGCCAGCAGCTCAGACAGGGGATCCTACAATGAGCAGTTCTTC. Its translation is CASSSDRGSYNEQFF.